These 19 T cell receptor beta chains originate from one sample sequenced in a study of blood T cell repertoires in COVID-19. The method was immunoSEQ multiplex PCR; TCRdb's version includes in-frame clones alone and lacks a portion of them. This table holds 200,000 to 250,000 clones, around 90% found once. Sequenced sample: peripheral blood. Receptor source: a man between 60 and 75 years old with COVID-19, enrolled during active disease.

The chain uses TRBV18 and TRBJ1-6; 9 positions match TRBD1. Germline V gives CDR1 KGHSH, CDR2 LQKENI. The trim removed 1 base at V and 8 bases at J, leaving 9 bases unmatched. The CDR3 has 17 residues. The CDR3 region is CASSPQGTGPRDSPLHF. In nucleotides, the CDR3 is TGTGCCAGCTCACCACAGGGGACAGGGCCTCGGGATTCACCCCTCCACTTT.

The chain joins TRBV5-1 to TRBJ2-3, with D possibly matching TRBD2 (6 bases). V was shortened by 2 bases and J by 2 bases, with 12 bases between the two germline ends. CDR3 length equals 15 residues. Germline V CDR1 and CDR2: SGHRS, YFSETQ. The CDR3 loop is CASSLSGQNTDTQYF. The DNA for the CDR3 is TGCGCCAGCAGCTTAAGCGGGCAAAACACAGATACGCAGTATTTT.

The rearrangement uses TRBV27 and TRBJ1-2; D gene ambiguous. The germline gives CDR1 MNHEY, CDR2 SMNVEV (reference sequence). Trimming removed 6 bases at V and 5 bases at J, with 16 bases between. The CDR3 contains 14 residues. The CDR3 nucleotides are TGTGCCAGCAGGCATAGATCAGACACTTATGGCTACACCTTC. This gives the protein CASRHRSDTYGYTF.

The chain combines TRBV7-9 with TRBJ2-2, with D possibly being TRBD1 (6 bases). The CDR3 contains 15 residues. From germline, CDR1 is SEHNR and CDR2 FQNEAQ (reference sequence). Trimming cost V 5 bases and J 2 bases, with 12 bases left between them. In DNA form, the CDR3 reads TGTGCCAGCAGCGCGGTCGGGACAAACACCGGGGAGCTGTTTTTT. Its protein is CASSAVGTNTGELFF.

The chain recombines TRBV6-1 with TRBJ2-1; D might be TRBD1 (6 bases). CDR3 length: 15 amino acids. V shed 3 bases and J shed 9 bases, with 18 bases lying between them. Germline loops: CDR1 MNHNS, CDR2 SASEGT. CDR3 in DNA: TGTGCCAGCAGTGAGGCCCGACAGGTCGGCGGTGAGCAGTTCTTC. This sequence encodes CASSEARQVGGEQFF.

The chain is built from TRBV6-2 or TRBV6-3 and TRBJ1-2, with 7 positions matching TRBD1. With 5 bases clipped from V and 4 bases from J, the junction kept 7 bases outside the gene matches. The CDR3 runs to 14 residues. The germline gives CDR1 MNHEY, CDR2 SVGEGT. In nucleotides, the CDR3 is TGTGCCAGCAGTGAGTCACAGGGGCCCTATGGCTACACCTTC. Its translation: CASSESQGPYGYTF.

The chain recombines TRBV11-2 with TRBJ1-4; D is possibly TRBD1 (6 bases). V dropped 5 bases and J dropped 4 bases, with 14 bases sitting between them. Germline V gene data show CDR1 as SGHAT and CDR2 as FQNNGV. CDR3 size: 15 residues. Written as DNA, the CDR3 is TGTGCCAGCAGCCCAACCCGGACAGTTAATGAAAAACTGTTTTTT. This codes for CASSPTRTVNEKLFF. The complete variable domain, with remaining parts taken from reference TRBV11-2 and TRBJ1-4, reads EAGVAQSPRYKIIEKRQSVAFWCNPISGHATLYWYQQILGQGPKLLIQFQNNGVVDDSQLPKDRFSAERLKGVDSTLKIQPAKLEDSAVYLCASSPTRTVNEKLFFGSGTQLSVL.

The rearrangement uses TRBV7-2 and TRBJ2-3; 9 bases are a match to TRBD2. CDR3 length equals 16 residues. The J segment lost 0 bases and the V segment lost 1 base, leaving 2 bases of the junction unmatched. Germline V gene data show CDR1 as SGHTA and CDR2 as FQGNSA. CDR3 bases: TGTGCCAGCAGCTTAGTAGCGGGGGCCAGCACAGATACGCAGTATTTT. Its protein product is CASSLVAGASTDTQYF.

This clone has only one observation. This sequence joins TRBV24-1 and TRBJ2-4, with a tentative D call TRBD1 (5 bases). This CDR3 has 12 amino acids. Trimming removed 2 bases from V and 7 bases from J, with 5 bases in between. Germline V lookup: CDR1 KGHDR, CDR2 SFDVKD. The CDR3: CATSDSGNIQYF. CDR3 in DNA: TGTGCCACCAGTGATTCAGGGAACATTCAGTACTTC.

This chain joins TRBV4-1 and TRBJ1-5, with a weak D call TRBD1 (5 bases). The CDR3 is made up of 15 amino acids. Trimming took off 1 base at V and 3 bases at J, with 10 bases between the two ends. Germline CDR1 reads MGHRA; CDR2 reads YSYEKL. The CDR3 region is CASSQGGTHNQPQHF. The CDR3 DNA sequence: TGCGCCAGCAGCCAAGGCGGGACTCACAATCAGCCCCAGCATTTT.

The V and J genes are TRBV7-9 and TRBJ2-5; 9 nucleotides agree with TRBD2. The CDR3 length is 17 residues. V lost 5 bases to trimming and J lost 4 bases; unmatched junction nucleotides: 14. CDR1 is SEHNR and CDR2 is FQNEAQ in the germline V gene (reference sequence). The CDR3 reads CASSPGRLVAGVETQYF. CDR3 DNA sequence: TGTGCCAGCAGCCCGGGTCGGTTGGTAGCGGGGGTAGAGACCCAGTACTTC.

V is TRBV28 and J is TRBJ1-1; TRBD1 might be the D (5 bases). Germline CDR1 reads MDHEN; CDR2 reads SYDVKM. CDR3 length: 14 residues. Trimming took 5 bases from V and 10 from J, leaving 20 bases between them. The CDR3 nucleotides are TGTGCCAGCAGTCCCACTTCGGGGGGTAGGCGAGCTTTCTTT. This encodes CASSPTSGGRRAFF.

The chain combines TRBV11-2 with TRBJ2-1; TRBD1 is a possible D gene (8 bases). V shed 1 base and J shed 10 bases, with 17 bases lying between them. CDR3 length equals 15 residues. CDR1 and CDR2 (germline): SGHAT, FQNNGV. The CDR3 DNA is TGTGCCAGCAGCTTAGTCTTGGGGAGGGACAGGGAGCAGTTCTTC. It encodes CASSLVLGRDREQFF.

The chain is built from TRBV5-5 and TRBJ1-1; maybe TRBD1 (5 bases). Germline-derived CDR1 and CDR2 are SGHKS and YYEKEE (reference sequence). This CDR3 has 13 residues. V was pared by 0 bases and J by 8 bases, with 11 bases between. The CDR3 region has the DNA TGTGCCAGCAGCTTGGCCCCCAGGGTAGAAGCTTTCTTT. Amino acid sequence: CASSLAPRVEAFF.

The rearrangement joins TRBV19 to TRBJ2-5; D might be TRBD2 (6 bases). The V end was cut by 3 bases, the J end by 4 bases, with 6 bases between. Germline lookup yields CDR1 LNHDA and CDR2 SQIVND (reference sequence). This CDR3 has 12 amino acids. Here the CDR3 reads CASSIGGETQYF. The CDR3 region has the DNA TGTGCCAGTAGTATCGGGGGAGAGACCCAGTACTTC.

This clone has a single count. The chain links TRBV4-3 to TRBJ2-2; 10 bases align to TRBD2. V gave up 4 bases and J gave up 6 bases; unmatched junction bases: 11. From germline, CDR1 is LGHNA and CDR2 YSLEER. This CDR3 has 17 amino acids. The CDR3 DNA is TGCGCCAGCAGCCTCAATGTGCCTAGCGGGAGTCCCGGGGAGCTGTTTTTT. It codes for CASSLNVPSGSPGELFF.

V is TRBV7-2 and J is TRBJ1-6, with TRBD1 matching over 8 bases. Germline lookup yields CDR1 SGHTA and CDR2 FQGNSA. This CDR3 has 14 amino acids. The J segment lost 7 bases and the V segment lost 4 bases, leaving 3 bases of the junction unmatched. The CDR3 here is CASSSRQGNSPLHF. In DNA form, the CDR3 reads TGTGCCAGCAGCTCTCGACAGGGGAATTCACCCCTCCACTTT.

The gene calls are TRBV6-5 and TRBJ2-1, with D perhaps matching TRBD2 (6 bases). Germline V CDR1 and CDR2: MNHEY, SVGAGI. The CDR3 contains 13 residues. V lost 6 bases and J lost 1, with 7 bases in between. In DNA, the CDR3 is TGTGCCAGCAGGCGGGATTCCTACAATGAGCAGTTCTTC. Protein: CASRRDSYNEQFF.

The V and J genes are TRBV20-1 and TRBJ1-1, with D perhaps matching TRBD1 (6 bases). This CDR3 spans 14 amino acids. The V end lost 3 bases, the J end lost 3 bases, and 14 bases lay between the germline ends. Germline-derived CDR1 and CDR2 are DFQATT and SNEGSKA (reference sequence). CDR3: CSASPGGGDTEAFF. CDR3 bases: TGCAGTGCTAGTCCGGGGGGCGGGGACACTGAAGCTTTCTTT.